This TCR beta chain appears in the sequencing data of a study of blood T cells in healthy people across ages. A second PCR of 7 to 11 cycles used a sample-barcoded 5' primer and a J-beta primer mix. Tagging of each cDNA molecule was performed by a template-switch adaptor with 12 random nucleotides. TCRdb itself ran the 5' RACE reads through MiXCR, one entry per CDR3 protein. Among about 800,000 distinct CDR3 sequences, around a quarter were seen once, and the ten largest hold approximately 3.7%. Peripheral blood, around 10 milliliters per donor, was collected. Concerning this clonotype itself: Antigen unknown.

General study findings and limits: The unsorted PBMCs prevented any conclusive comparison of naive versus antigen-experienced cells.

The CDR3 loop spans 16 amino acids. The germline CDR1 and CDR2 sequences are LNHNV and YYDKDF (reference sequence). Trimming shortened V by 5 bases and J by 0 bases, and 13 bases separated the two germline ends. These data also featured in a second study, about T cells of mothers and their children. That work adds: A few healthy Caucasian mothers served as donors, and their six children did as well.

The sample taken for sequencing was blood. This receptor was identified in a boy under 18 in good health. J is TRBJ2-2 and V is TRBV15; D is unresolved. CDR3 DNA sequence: TGTGCCACCAGCCTTTATAGGGATCCGAACACCGGGGAGCTGTTTTTT. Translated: CATSLYRDPNTGELFF.